This T cell receptor beta chain was recovered during a study of control samples from healthy donors and cancer patients. Germline V gene sequence: CDR1 SSHAT, CDR2 FNYEAQ (reference sequence). The CDR3 contains 13 residues. Trimming removed 2 bases at V and 5 bases at J, with 10 bases between. Sequenced by immunoSEQ multiplex PCR; TCRdb stores in-frame clones only, minus some. The top ten hold about 20% of the sample, which has about 100,000 clones, roughly 87% seen once. The chain has TRBV7-7 and TRBJ2-7, with a tentative D call TRBD1 (6 bases). The sample consisted of blood. The receptor was isolated from a woman aged 45-65 years in good health. CDR3 DNA sequence: TGTGCCAGCAGCTTAATGGGGGCGAACGAGCAGTACTTC. This sequence encodes CASSLMGANEQYF.